The present T cell receptor (beta chain) was sequenced within a study of blood T cell repertoires in COVID-19. The table came from immunoSEQ multiplex PCR; TCRdb's copy has only in-frame clones and leaves some out. Of about 110,000 clones listed, over 65% are singletons. The germline V gene encodes CDR1 MDHEN and CDR2 SYDVKM. The CDR3 contains 14 residues. V lost 4 bases, J lost 3 bases, and 13 bases lay in between. The receptor was derived from a woman over 75 with acute or convalescent COVID-19. The gene calls are TRBV28 and TRBJ2-7, with D unclear. What was sequenced was peripheral blood. The DNA for the CDR3 is TGTGCCAGCAGTTCCCTCGGCCGGAGCTACGAGCAGTACTTC. The encoded protein is CASSSLGRSYEQYF. Filled out from reference TRBV28 and TRBJ2-7, the complete variable domain reads DVKVTQSSRYLVKRTGEKVFLECVQDMDHENMFWYRQDPGLGLRLIYFSYDVKMKEKGDIPEGYSVSREKKERFSLILESASTNQTSMYLCASSSLGRSYEQYFGPGTRLTVT.